This T cell receptor beta chain was obtained from a study of identical twins. In the case of this clonotype: No antigen is known for it.

Whole-study findings and limits: Zero-insertion analyses might be partly confounded by invariant T cells like MAIT and iNKT. The same donors were not followed; conclusions instead depended on cross-sectional statistical analysis.

The CDR3 is 16 amino acids. The junction had 5 bases not matched to a gene; V was cut back by 2 bases and J by 4 bases. Germline V gene lookup returns CDR1 LGHNA and CDR2 YNFKEQ. TCRdb re-derived calls from the 5' RACE reads in MiXCR, one entry per CDR3 protein. The data show about 250,000 distinct CDR3 sequences, 7.5% seen once. These data were likewise used in another study, on yellow fever vaccine responses in identical twins.

This TCR came from a woman aged 18-35 years in good health. The V and J genes are TRBV4-2 and TRBJ2-3; TRBD2 aligns across 11 bases. The specimen was CD8+ T cells sorted from blood. The CDR3 reads CASSQPGTSGSDTQYF. For the CDR3, the DNA is TGTGCCAGCAGCCAACCTGGGACTAGCGGATCAGATACGCAGTATTTT.